One TCR beta chain is described in this entry. The data originate from a study of cytomegalovirus exposure and HLA in healthy donors. Primers included in the PCR were 60 Vbeta and 13 Jbeta primers. Sequenced by immunoSEQ multiplex PCR; TCRdb stores in-frame clones only, minus some. The sample gives over 100,000 clones, 80% to 85% of which show up once; roughly 8.2% is in the top ten. The CDR3 length is 15 residues. Losses at the gene ends were 4 bases for V and 9 bases for J; bases not matched to a gene: 13. Germline CDR1 LGHNA, CDR2 YNFKEQ. The chain carries TRBV4-2 and TRBJ2-3, with 7 bases aligning to TRBD2. This receptor was identified in a woman between 50 and 59 years old in good health and CMV-seropositive. The material sequenced was PBMCs. CDR3 nucleotides: TGTGCCAGCAGCCGAAGTAGGGTTGGGGGGGAGACGCAGTATTTT. Its protein product is CASSRSRVGGETQYF.